The source of this T cell receptor beta chain is a study of cytomegalovirus exposure and HLA in healthy donors. V lost 0 bases and J lost 2, with 10 bases in between. CDR1 is MDHEN, CDR2 SYDVKM, per germline. The CDR3 is 15 residues long. 13 Jbeta primers and 60 Vbeta primers were used for the PCR. The protocol was immunoSEQ multiplex PCR, while the TCRdb copy is restricted to in-frame clones and leaves out a portion. The repertoire holds about 120,000 clones, with about 75% as singletons. Sequences were obtained from PBMCs. The V and J genes are TRBV28 and TRBJ1-1; D gene ambiguous. The clonotype comes from a woman between 40 and 55 years old in good health and CMV-seropositive. In DNA, the CDR3 is TGTGCCAGCAGTTTATGGAGGGAAGTTAACACTGAAGCTTTCTTT. It translates to CASSLWREVNTEAFF. Full variable domain (outside the CDR3, taken from reference TRBV28 and TRBJ1-1): DVKVTQSSRYLVKRTGEKVFLECVQDMDHENMFWYRQDPGLGLRLIYFSYDVKMKEKGDIPEGYSVSREKKERFSLILESASTNQTSMYLCASSLWREVNTEAFFGQGTRLTVV.